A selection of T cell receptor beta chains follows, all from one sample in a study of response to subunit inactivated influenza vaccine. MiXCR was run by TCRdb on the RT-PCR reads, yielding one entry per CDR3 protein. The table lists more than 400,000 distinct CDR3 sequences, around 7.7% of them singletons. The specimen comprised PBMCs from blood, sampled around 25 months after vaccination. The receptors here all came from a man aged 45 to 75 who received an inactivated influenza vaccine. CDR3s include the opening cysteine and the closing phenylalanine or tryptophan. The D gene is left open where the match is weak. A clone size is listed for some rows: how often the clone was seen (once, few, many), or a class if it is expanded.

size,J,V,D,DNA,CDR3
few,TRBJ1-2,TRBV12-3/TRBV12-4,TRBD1,TGTGCCAGCCTGCCCACTAGAGGACAGGGGTCCTATGGCTACACCTTC,CASLPTRGQGSYGYTF
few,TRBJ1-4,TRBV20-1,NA,TGCAGTGCTGCCCCCGGCGGGCGAGTTAATGAAAAACTGTTTTTT,CSAAPGGRVNEKLFF
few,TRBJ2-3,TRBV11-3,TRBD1,TGTGCCAGCAGCTCGGGACAGCGAGATGATACGCAGTATTTT,CASSSGQRDDTQYF
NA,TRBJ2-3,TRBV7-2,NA,TGTGCCAGCACCTCGTTTACAGATACGCAGTATTTT,CASTSFTDTQYF
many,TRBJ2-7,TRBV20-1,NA,TGCAGTGCTACCGGGACCCTTCCGGCCTACGAGCAGTACTTC,CSATGTLPAYEQYF
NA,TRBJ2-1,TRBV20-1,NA,TGCAGTGCTAGGGTTTGGGGCCTAAAGGATACTGAGCAGTTCTTC,CSARVWGLKDTEQFF
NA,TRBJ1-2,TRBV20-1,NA,TGCAGTGCCACAGGAGGCTACACCTTC,CSATGGYTF
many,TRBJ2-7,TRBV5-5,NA,TGTGCCAGCAGCTTCGGATCGAACGAGCAGTACTTC,CASSFGSNEQYF
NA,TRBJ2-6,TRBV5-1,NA,TGCGCCAGCAGCACCAGGTCTGGGGCCAACGTCCTGACTTTC,CASSTRSGANVLTF
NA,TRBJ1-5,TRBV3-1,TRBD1,TGTGCCAGCACCCTTTGGATAGGGGGCCGCCCTCAGCCCCAGCATTTT,CASTLWIGGRPQPQHF
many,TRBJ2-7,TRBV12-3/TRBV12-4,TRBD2,TGTGCCAGCAGTCCTGGGGGGGACTTCTACGAGCAGTACTTC,CASSPGGDFYEQYF
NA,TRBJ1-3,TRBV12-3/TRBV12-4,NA,TGTGCCAGCAGTATAGCGGGGATGGTCCCACTCTTACGCGACACCATATATTTT,CASSIAGMVPLLRDTIYF
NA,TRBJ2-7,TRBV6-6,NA,TGTGCCAGCAGTCGGGACTTAGTCTACGAGCAGTACTTC,CASSRDLVYEQYF
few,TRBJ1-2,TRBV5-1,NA,TGCGCCAGCAGCCTAGACACTCCCCGGGGCTACACCTTC,CASSLDTPRGYTF
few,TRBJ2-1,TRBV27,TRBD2,TGTGCCAGCAGTTTATCGGGGGGTCTAGCGGGAATATCCAATGAGCAGTTCTTC,CASSLSGGLAGISNEQFF
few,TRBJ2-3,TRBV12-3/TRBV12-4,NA,TGTGCCAGCAGTTTTTCACTAGTGGATGCAGATACGCAGTATTTT,CASSFSLVDADTQYF
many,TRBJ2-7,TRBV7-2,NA,TGTGCCAGCAGCCCTAAAAGGACTTACCTGGAGAGGGAGCAGTACTTC,CASSPKRTYLEREQYF
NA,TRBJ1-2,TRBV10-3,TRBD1,TGTGCCATCAGTAACGGACAGGGTGATTCCTTC,CAISNGQGDSF
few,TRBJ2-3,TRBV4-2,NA,TGTGCCAGCAGCCAAACTGGGGCATACGGGACCCCAGATACGCAGTATTTT,CASSQTGAYGTPDTQYF
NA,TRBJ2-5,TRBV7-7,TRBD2,TGTGCTAGCAGCCCAGCCCCGGGACTAGGCCGAGAGACCCAGTACTTC,CASSPAPGLGRETQYF
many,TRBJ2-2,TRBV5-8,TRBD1,TGTGCCAGCAGCTGGGACAGGGGGACCGGGGAGCTGTTTTTT,CASSWDRGTGELFF
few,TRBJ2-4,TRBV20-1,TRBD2,TGCAGTGCTAGTAAGGTAGCGGGAGGGGGACGGAACATTCAGTACTTC,CSASKVAGGGRNIQYF
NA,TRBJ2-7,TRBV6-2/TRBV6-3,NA,TGTGCCAGCAGTTACGGGCCGGAGACCACATCCTACGAGCAGTACTTC,CASSYGPETTSYEQYF